This passage covers 26 T cell receptor beta chains from one sample sequenced in a study of T cells after yellow fever vaccination. TCRdb reanalysed the 5' RACE reads using MiXCR and keeps one entry per CDR3 protein. Of approximately 550,000 distinct CDR3 sequences listed, less than 20% are singletons. The source material was PBMCs, sampled 15 days after the yellow fever booster vaccination. The receptor set was obtained from a man aged 25 to 40 who received the YFV17D yellow fever vaccine.

DNA of the CDR3: TGTGCCAGCAGCTTAGGCTTACGGGGCGAGTTCTTC. This codes for CASSLGLRGEFF. The J gene is TRBJ2-1, the V gene TRBV7-9; D is tentatively TRBD1 or TRBD2 (5 bases each). Trimming left V 1 base short and J 14 bases short, with 12 bases between. The CDR3 is made up of 12 amino acids. CDR1 and CDR2 from the germline V gene are SEHNR and FQNEAQ (reference sequence).

This chain uses TRBV7-6 with TRBJ2-5, with D hard to call. CDR3 size: 14 residues. CDR1 SGHVS and CDR2 FNYEAQ come from the germline V gene. V gave up 0 bases and J gave up 4 bases, with 9 bases separating them. Here the CDR3 DNA reads TGTGCCAGCAGCTTAGCGGCGGCTGGAGAGACCCAGTACTTC. Residues: CASSLAAAGETQYF.

CDR3 sequence reads: CSACPSGRFNEQYF. CDR3 nucleotides: TGCAGTGCTTGCCCTAGCGGGAGATTCAACGAGCAGTACTTC. The V gene is TRBV20-1, the J gene TRBJ2-7, with TRBD2 identical over 10 bases. Germline V gives CDR1 DFQATT, CDR2 SNEGSKA (reference sequence). This CDR3 comprises 14 residues. V trimming: 5 bases; J trimming: 5 bases; junction bases outside the gene matches: 9.

The chain uses TRBV3-1 and TRBJ2-5; D unclear. The CDR3 covers 13 residues. V dropped 6 bases and J dropped 5 bases, with 13 bases sitting between them. Germline V lookup: CDR1 LGHDT, CDR2 YNNKEL (reference sequence). CDR3 in DNA: TGTGCCAGCAGATACAACTCCCTGGAGACCCAGTACTTC. The encoded protein is CASRYNSLETQYF.

This clonotype occurred a few times. The rearrangement uses TRBV12-3 or TRBV12-4 and TRBJ2-3; TRBD1 matches 10 bases. V dropped 5 bases and J dropped 0; count of bases not matched to a gene: 8. This CDR3 has 17 residues. The DNA for the CDR3 is TGTGCCAGCAGTCCCCCCTGGACAGGGGGTAGCACAGATACGCAGTATTTT. The encoded protein is CASSPPWTGGSTDTQYF.

This clonotype was seen only a few times. The CDR3 protein is CASSLGRLEIDTQYF. The DNA for the CDR3 is TGCGCCAGCAGCTTGGGTCGGTTAGAGATAGATACGCAGTATTTT. The J gene is TRBJ2-3, the V gene TRBV5-1; D remains ambiguous. This CDR3 has 15 residues. The V end was cut by 0 bases, the J end by 5 bases, with 13 bases between. From germline, CDR1 is SGHRS and CDR2 YFSETQ.

The chain has TRBV29-1 and TRBJ1-1; possible D gene TRBD1, 5 bases. CDR1 and CDR2 (germline): SQVTM, ANQGSEA. The CDR3 runs 11 residues. Trimming removed 7 bases from V and 2 bases from J, with 8 bases in between. The CDR3 DNA reads as TGCAGCGCCTGGGGCAACACTGAAGCTTTCTTT. Protein: CSAWGNTEAFF.

This chain links TRBV15 with TRBJ1-1; the D is unclear. Germline V gene data show CDR1 as LNHNV and CDR2 as YYDKDF (reference sequence). Trimming cost V 0 bases and J 5 bases, with 13 bases left between them. The CDR3 sequence is 15 residues long. The DNA for the CDR3 is TGTGCCACCAGCAGAGATCCCCAAGCCGGGACTGAAGCTTTCTTT. Translating gives CATSRDPQAGTEAFF.

This clonotype was seen a handful of times. The CDR3 nucleotides are TGTGCCAGCAGGACAGGCTACACAGATACGCAGTATTTT. This translates into CASRTGYTDTQYF. The chain has TRBV12-3 or TRBV12-4 and TRBJ2-3; a weak D match, TRBD1 (6 bases). Trimming removed 6 bases at V and 2 bases at J, with 9 bases between. This CDR3 is built from 13 residues.

This clonotype was counted between two and nine times. The V call is TRBV5-1, the J call TRBJ2-1; 8 bases map to TRBD1. The CDR3 length is 14 residues. Germline V lookup: CDR1 SGHRS, CDR2 YFSETQ. V shed 4 bases, J shed 7 bases, and the junction held 7 bases outside the gene matches. CDR3 nucleotides: TGCGCCAGCAGCCCTCAGGGGGCGAAGAATGAGCAGTTCTTC. This gives the protein CASSPQGAKNEQFF.

In its sample, this clonotype was seen a few times. V gene TRBV20-1 combines with J gene TRBJ2-1; TRBD2 is a possible D gene (5 bases). The CDR3 contains 18 residues. CDR1 DFQATT and CDR2 SNEGSKA come from the germline V gene (reference sequence). Trimming took off 1 base at V and 0 bases at J, with 19 bases between the two ends. The CDR3 region is CSARGSPLQGSSYNEQFF. CDR3 bases: TGCAGTGCTAGAGGTTCCCCCCTACAAGGGAGCTCCTACAATGAGCAGTTCTTC.

This clonotype has only a few counts. The V gene is TRBV20-1, the J gene TRBJ1-1, with D possibly TRBD1 on 5 matching bases. The ends were cut back, 0 bases at V and 10 bases at J, with 15 bases in the middle. This CDR3 spans 13 amino acids. In germline, CDR1 is DFQATT, CDR2 SNEGSKA (reference sequence). CDR3 DNA sequence: TGCAGTGCTAGAGATTGGGGTGGGGCAGCAGCTTTCTTT. Encoded protein: CSARDWGGAAAFF.

The table lists this clonotype with a few counts. This chain uses TRBV11-2 with TRBJ2-1; D gene ambiguous. Germline CDR1 SGHAT, CDR2 FQNNGV. Deletions cut 0 bases from V and 12 bases from J, with 12 bases between. The CDR3 spans 13 residues. DNA of the CDR3: TGTGCCAGCAGCTTAGATCGGCACACCGGGCAGTTCTTC. This codes for CASSLDRHTGQFF.

In this sample, this clonotype turned up a few times. V usage is TRBV7-2 and J usage is TRBJ2-1, with TRBD2 matching 9 bases. CDR3 size: 16 residues. Germline trimming cut 2 bases from V and 4 bases from J; bases unmatched to any gene: 6. Germline V lookup: CDR1 SGHTA, CDR2 FQGNSA. The CDR3 bases are TGTGCCAGCAGCTTAAGGTCGACTAGCGGATACAATGAGCAGTTCTTC. Its translation: CASSLRSTSGYNEQFF.

The genes are TRBV20-1 and TRBJ2-7; no definite D call. This CDR3 is 11 amino acids long. V lost 2 bases and J lost 9, with 11 bases in between. Per the germline V gene, CDR1 is DFQATT and CDR2 is SNEGSKA (reference sequence). This chain's CDR3 is CSARLGIGQYF. The CDR3 DNA reads as TGCAGTGCTAGATTGGGGATAGGGCAGTACTTC.

This clonotype was observed a handful of times. The CDR3 region is CASGLNTPYEQYF. CDR3 nucleotides: TGTGCTAGTGGTTTGAACACTCCCTACGAGCAGTACTTC. The chain combines TRBV12-5 with TRBJ2-7; D unresolved. The CDR3 extends over 13 amino acids. Between the trimmed V and J ends, which lost 2 bases and 2 bases, there was a span of 7 bases. Germline CDR1 and CDR2: LGHNT and FRNRAP.

There are a few counts of this clonotype. The chain recombines TRBV5-1 with TRBJ2-1; 8 bases are a match to TRBD2. Germline CDR1 is SGHRS and CDR2 is YFSETQ. The trim removed 7 bases at V and 9 bases at J, leaving 15 bases unmatched. The CDR3 totals 15 residues. The CDR3 sequence is CASGGLADSYGEQFF. As DNA, the CDR3 is TGCGCCAGCGGCGGACTAGCCGATTCATACGGTGAGCAGTTCTTC.

In this sample, this clonotype turned up a few times. This chain connects TRBV21-1 to TRBJ2-2. TRBV21-1 is described as a pseudogene. The CDR3 contains 15 residues. DNA for the CDR3: TGTGCCAGCAGCAAACCAGTGGGGTATCCCGGGGAGCTGTTTTTT. Encoded protein: CASSKPVGYPGELFF.

The CDR3: CATSTGTNTGELFF. In DNA, the CDR3 is TGTGCCACCAGTACAGGGACGAACACCGGGGAGCTGTTTTTT. V gene TRBV24-1 combines with J gene TRBJ2-2; D may be TRBD1 (6 bases). CDR3 length: 14 residues. Trimming left V 6 bases short and J 0 bases short, with 7 bases between. Germline V gene data show CDR1 as KGHDR and CDR2 as SFDVKD.

This clonotype was observed a handful of times. This chain connects TRBV7-2 to TRBJ2-5; 8 positions agree with TRBD2. V lost 4 bases, J lost 4 bases, and 5 bases stayed unmatched. Germline V gives CDR1 SGHTA, CDR2 FQGNSA. The CDR3 covers 14 residues. CDR3 in amino acids: CASSWAGGAETQYF. CDR3 DNA: TGTGCCAGCAGCTGGGCGGGAGGAGCAGAGACCCAGTACTTC. The full variable domain, completed using reference TRBV7-2 and TRBJ2-5, is GAGVSQSPSNKVTEKGKDVELRCDPISGHTALYWYRQSLGQGLEFLIYFQGNSAPDKSGLPSDRFSAERTGGSVSTLTIQRTQQEDSAVYLCASSWAGGAETQYFGPGTRLLVL.

This clonotype has a handful of counts. The chain combines TRBV4-2 with TRBJ2-7; D gene unclear. Germline-derived CDR1 and CDR2 are LGHNA and YNFKEQ. This CDR3 contains 13 residues. Trimming pared 2 bases from V and 4 bases from J, leaving 9 bases between. The CDR3 loop is CASSQTQVYEQYF. DNA of the CDR3: TGTGCCAGCAGCCAAACTCAGGTATACGAGCAGTACTTC.

The chain uses TRBV9 and TRBJ1-6; no reliable D call. The CDR3 totals 15 residues. Germline CDR1 reads SGDLS; CDR2 reads YYNGEE. Trimming stripped 0 bases from V and 6 bases from J, with 10 bases between. DNA for the CDR3: TGTGCCAGCAGCGTAGGAATCGTGGCTAATTCACCCCTCCACTTT. Protein product: CASSVGIVANSPLHF.

This clonotype turned up a few times. The J gene is TRBJ2-1, the V gene TRBV12-3 or TRBV12-4, with 9 bases that match TRBD2. CDR3 size: 15 residues. The trim removed 6 bases at V and 0 bases at J, leaving 3 bases unmatched. The DNA of the CDR3 is TGTGCCAGCAGACTTAGCGGGAGCTCCTACAATGAGCAGTTCTTC. Translating gives CASRLSGSSYNEQFF.

The CDR3 sequence is CAIGESIYNEQFF. CDR3 nucleotides: TGTGCCATCGGCGAATCAATTTACAATGAGCAGTTCTTC. The chain couples TRBV10-3 to TRBJ2-1; no clear D. The CDR3 has 13 amino acids. CDR1 ENHRY and CDR2 SYGVKD come from the germline V gene. Trimming cost V 8 bases and J 4 bases, with 12 bases left between them.

This clonotype has only one observation. V is TRBV28 and J is TRBJ2-6; D unresolved. Trimming took off 3 bases at V and 0 bases at J, with 18 bases between the two ends. Per the germline V gene, CDR1 is MDHEN and CDR2 is SYDVKM. This CDR3 spans 19 amino acids. CDR3 sequence reads: CASSFAARMDLSGANVLTF. The CDR3 nucleotides read TGTGCCAGCAGTTTTGCGGCCAGGATGGACCTCTCTGGGGCCAACGTCCTGACTTTC.

This clonotype was observed at least ten times. One end of the junction is discordant with germline, which a read error may explain. V and J are TRBV5-1 and TRBJ2-3, with D tentatively TRBD2 (5 bases). The CDR3 is 14 amino acids. The germline V gene has CDR1 SGHRS and CDR2 YFSETQ. DNA of the CDR3: TGTGCCAGCTCACTAGAAGGTGGCACAGATACGCAGTATTTT. It translates to CASSLEGGTDTQYF.